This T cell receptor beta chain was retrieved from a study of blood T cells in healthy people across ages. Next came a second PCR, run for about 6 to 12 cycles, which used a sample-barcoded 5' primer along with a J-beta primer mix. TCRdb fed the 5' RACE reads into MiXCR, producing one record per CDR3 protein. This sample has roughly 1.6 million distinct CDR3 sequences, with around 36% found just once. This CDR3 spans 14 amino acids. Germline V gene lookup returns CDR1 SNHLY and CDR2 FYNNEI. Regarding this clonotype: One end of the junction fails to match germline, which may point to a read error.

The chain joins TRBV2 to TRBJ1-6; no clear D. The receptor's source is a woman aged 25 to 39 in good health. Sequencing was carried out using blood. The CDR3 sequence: CASSLLERNSPLNF. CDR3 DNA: TGTGCCAGCTCCCTATTGGAGAGAAATTCACCCCTCAACTTT.